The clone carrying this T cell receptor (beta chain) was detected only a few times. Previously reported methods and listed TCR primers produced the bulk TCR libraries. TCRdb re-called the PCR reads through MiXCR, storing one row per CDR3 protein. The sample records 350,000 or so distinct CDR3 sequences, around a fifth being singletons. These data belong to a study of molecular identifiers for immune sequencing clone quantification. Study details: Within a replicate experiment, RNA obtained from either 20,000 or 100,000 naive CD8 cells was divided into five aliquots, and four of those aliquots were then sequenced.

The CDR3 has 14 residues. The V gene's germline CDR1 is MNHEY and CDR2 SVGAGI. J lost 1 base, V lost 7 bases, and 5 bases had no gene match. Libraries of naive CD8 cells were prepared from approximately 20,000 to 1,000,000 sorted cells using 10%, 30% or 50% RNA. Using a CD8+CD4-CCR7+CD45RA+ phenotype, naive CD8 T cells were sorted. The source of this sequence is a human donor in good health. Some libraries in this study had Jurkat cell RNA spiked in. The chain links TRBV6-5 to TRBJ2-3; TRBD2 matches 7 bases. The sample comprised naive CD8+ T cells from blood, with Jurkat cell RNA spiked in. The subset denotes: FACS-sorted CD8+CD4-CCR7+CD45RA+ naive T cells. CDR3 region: CASTGGFGTDTQYF. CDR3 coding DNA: TGTGCCAGCACCGGGGGGTTCGGCACAGATACGCAGTATTTT.